These T cell receptor beta chains were read from a single sample in a study of blood T cell repertoires in COVID-19. Measured with immunoSEQ multiplex PCR; TCRdb has only the in-frame clones, and not every one. Of approximately 140,000 clones in the sample, under 90% were seen once. The sequenced sample consisted of peripheral blood. These TCRs come from a woman of 80 years or more in a cohort sampled during active or convalescent COVID-19. The CDR3 runs from the conserved cysteine through the conserved F or W. A D gene is named only where the DNA matches it firmly. The listing skips clone size in some rows; elsewhere it reads once, few, many or a size class.

.,TRBV2,TRBJ2-3,TRBD2,TGTGCCAGCAGTGACGCCGGGGCGGGGGGGCGGTTAGATACGCAGTATTTT,CASSDAGAGGRLDTQYF
.,TRBV18,TRBJ1-5,.,TGTGCCAGCTCACTTTTTGACAGCCACCTTAGCAATCAGCCCCAGCATTTT,CASSLFDSHLSNQPQHF
.,TRBV21-1,TRBJ1-5,.,TGTGCCAGCAGCACCCATTCCGGGGGGCAAGGCAATCAGCCCCAGCATTTT,CASSTHSGGQGNQPQHF
.,TRBV21-1,TRBJ1-2,.,TGTGCCAGCGGGGGCAGCTATGGCTACACCTTC,CASGGSYGYTF
.,TRBV2,TRBJ1-2,TRBD1,TGTGCCAGCACCCGGACAGGGGGCGGCGGTGGCTACACCTTC,CASTRTGGGGGYTF
.,TRBV28,TRBJ1-2,.,TGTGCCAGCACCACGGACGGAGGCTATGGCTACACCTTC,CASTTDGGYGYTF
few,TRBV5-8,TRBJ1-4,.,TGTGCCAGCAGCTTGGCCGGGAGTCTGATTGAAAAACTGTTTTTT,CASSLAGSLIEKLFF
.,TRBV5-6,TRBJ1-3,TRBD1,TGTGCCAGCAGCTTGTTACTTGGGACAGGGGGAAACACCATATATTTT,CASSLLLGTGGNTIYF
.,TRBV2,TRBJ2-7,TRBD1,TGTGCCAGCAGAGACAGGGGCATTTCCTACGAGCAGTACTTC,CASRDRGISYEQYF
.,TRBV9,TRBJ2-5,TRBD2,TGTGCCAGCAGCGTAGATGAAGGACTAGCGGGGGGGCAAGAGACCCAGTACTTC,CASSVDEGLAGGQETQYF
.,TRBV7-2,TRBJ1-5,.,TGTGCCAGCGCCCGGTCCTACAATCAGCCCCAGCATTTT,CASARSYNQPQHF
.,TRBV5-1,TRBJ2-3,TRBD1,TGCGCCAGCAGCTCTACAGGGGTCATTGGGACAGATACGCAGTATTTT,CASSSTGVIGTDTQYF
.,TRBV6-6,TRBJ2-5,.,TGTGCCAGCAGTTACACTCCAGGGTCCCAAGAGACCCAGTACTTC,CASSYTPGSQETQYF
.,TRBV7-8,TRBJ2-5,TRBD2,TGTGCCAGCAGCTTAGCGCGTTTAGGCGGGGGGGCCCAAGAGACCCAGTACTTC,CASSLARLGGGAQETQYF
.,TRBV10-1,TRBJ2-4,.,TGCGCCAGCATTCGGTCCCGGGACACGTTTGTCGCCAAAAACATTCAGTACTTC,CASIRSRDTFVAKNIQYF
.,TRBV18,TRBJ2-1,.,TGTGCCAGCTCACGCCGGTCCCGGACATCCTACAATGAGCAGTTCTTC,CASSRRSRTSYNEQFF
.,TRBV7-6,TRBJ2-7,TRBD1,TGTGCCAGCAGCTTGACCGGGACAGGGTCCTCCGAGCAGTACTTC,CASSLTGTGSSEQYF
.,TRBV5-4,TRBJ2-7,TRBD2,TGTGCCAGCAGCTCTGAGCGGGGGACGACCTACGAGCAGTACTTC,CASSSERGTTYEQYF
.,TRBV19,TRBJ2-2,TRBD1,TGTGCCAGTACCTCAAGGGGGACAGGGGGCGCTTCCGGGGAGCTGTTTTTT,CASTSRGTGGASGELFF
.,TRBV11-3,TRBJ2-2,TRBD2,TGTGCCAGCAGCTTTTGGGGGGGACGCACCGGGGAGCTGTTTTTT,CASSFWGGRTGELFF